A selection of T cell receptor beta chains follows, all from one sample in a study of cytomegalovirus exposure and HLA in healthy donors. Libraries were prepared by immunoSEQ multiplex PCR; TCRdb keeps only in-frame clonotypes and omits some of them. The sample has approximately 140,000 clones, approximately 80% seen once. Input material: PBMCs. These TCRs come from a woman aged 45-60 years in good health and CMV-seropositive. The CDR3 runs from the conserved cysteine through the conserved F or W. The D gene is left open where the match is weak. The size field is filled for only some rows; it gives once, few, many or a size class.

>.|18|TRBV21-1|TRBJ2-2|.
TGTGCCAGCAGCAAAGGGCGTAGACAGGGGCTCAGATCCGGGGAGCTGTTTTTT
CASSKGRRQGLRSGELFF
>.|13|TRBV9|TRBJ2-3|.
TGTGCCAGCAACCGGGAAAGCACAGATACGCAGTATTTT
CASNRESTDTQYF
>once|15|TRBV13|TRBJ1-1|TRBD1
TGTGCCAGCAGCTTCCGGCAGGGGGGGAACACTGAAGCTTTCTTT
CASSFRQGGNTEAFF
>.|16|TRBV5-4|TRBJ1-1|TRBD1
TGTGCCAGCAGCGTGGACAGGGGGAATATGAACACTGAAGCTTTCTTT
CASSVDRGNMNTEAFF
>.|15|TRBV9|TRBJ2-3|TRBD2
TGTGCCAGCAGCCATAGCGGGGGGAACACAGATACGCAGTATTTT
CASSHSGGNTDTQYF
>.|14|TRBV9|TRBJ2-3|TRBD2
TGTGCCAGCAGCGTTAGCGGGTCGGAAGATACGCAGTATTTT
CASSVSGSEDTQYF
>.|17|TRBV4-3|TRBJ1-1|.
TGCGCCAGCAGCCAAGGGGCAGGGGTCCCTGTTTACACTGAAGCTTTCTTT
CASSQGAGVPVYTEAFF
>.|13|TRBV14|TRBJ1-1|.
TGTGCCAGCAGCGGGACATTGAACACTGAAGCTTTCTTT
CASSGTLNTEAFF
>few|12|TRBV5-1|TRBJ2-7|.
TGCGCCAGCAGCTTGGAATGGGGGGAAAGGTACTTC
CASSLEWGERYF
>few|17|TRBV7-9|TRBJ2-3|TRBD2
TGTGCCAGCAGGGTGGGGGCAGCGGGGGCTAGCACAGATACGCAGTATTTT
CASRVGAAGASTDTQYF
>.|13|TRBV7-9|TRBJ1-1|.
TGTGCCAGCAGCCCCCGCGGGGGGACTGAAGCTTTCTTT
CASSPRGGTEAFF